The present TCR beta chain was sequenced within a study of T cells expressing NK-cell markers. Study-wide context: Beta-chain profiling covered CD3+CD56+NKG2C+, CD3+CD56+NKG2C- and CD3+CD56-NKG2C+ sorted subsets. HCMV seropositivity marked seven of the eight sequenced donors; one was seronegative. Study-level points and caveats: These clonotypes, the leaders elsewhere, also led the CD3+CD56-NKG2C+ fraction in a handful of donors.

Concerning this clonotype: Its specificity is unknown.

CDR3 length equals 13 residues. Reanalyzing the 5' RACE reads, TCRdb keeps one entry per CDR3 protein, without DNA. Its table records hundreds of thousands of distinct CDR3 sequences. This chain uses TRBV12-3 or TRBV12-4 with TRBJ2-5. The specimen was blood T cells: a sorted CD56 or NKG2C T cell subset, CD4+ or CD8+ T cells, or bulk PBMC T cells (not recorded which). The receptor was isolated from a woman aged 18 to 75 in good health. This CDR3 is CASRPTVQETQYF.